This T cell receptor beta chain was captured in a study of CD8+ T cells in alopecia areata. Study summary: The roughly 6-10-week-old female C3H/HeJ mice were given skin taken from roughly 6-13-month-old C3H/HeJ graft donors that had spontaneous alopecia. General observations from the study: Patients showed less clear TCR sequence sharing than mice, possibly partly because of HLA diversity.

In each case, RNA was isolated and then reverse transcribed into cDNA as the sequencing template. Sequencing was performed with immunoSEQ multiplex PCR; in TCRdb, only in-frame clones are kept and a portion is missing. Sampling found some 120,000 clones, none seen once. On this clone itself: The antigen is undetermined. The genes and germline here are from mouse. The read ends 4 residues before the CDR3 terminus; that terminus is restored from the germline J gene.

CDR3 length: 13 amino acids. Germline V gene lookup returns CDR1 MNHDT and CDR2 YYDKIL. V was trimmed by 6 bases and J by 5 bases, leaving 11 bases between them. The receptor comes from a C3H/HeJ mouse with alopecia areata. MHC haplotype of the strain: H2-k. The rearrangement uses TRBV17 and TRBJ2-1, with D maybe TRBD2 (6 bases). The specimen sequenced was lesional skin. CDR3 loop: CASRWGKDAEQFF. The sequenced CDR3 bases are TGTGCTAGCAGATGGGGGAAGGATGCT.